This entry is about one TCR beta chain. Looked up from germline, CDR1 is LGHNA and CDR2 is YSLEER. The CDR3 extends over 14 amino acids. These data come from a study of CXCR3-negative and CXCR3-positive naive CD8 T cells. The study made its TRB cDNA libraries by 5' RACE, adding UMI labels. After re-calling the 5' RACE reads, TCRdb lists one entry per CDR3 protein, DNA absent. The sample data list roughly 56,000 distinct CDR3 sequences. V is TRBV4-3 and J is TRBJ2-7; the TCRdb D gene call, TRBD1, has no DNA to confirm it. The sequence derives from a human donor in good health. Some clones in this sample may be carry-over from other donors' samples. The sequenced sample consisted of naive CXCR3- CD8+ T cells from blood. Subset described: CD45RO-CCR7+CD27+CD95- naive CD8+ T cells lacking CXCR3 (TNR3-). The CDR3 sequence is CASSQDQRGYEQYF.